This TCR beta chain was observed in a study of Ad26.COV2.S vaccination and SARS-CoV-2 variants. Clones were sequenced by immunoSEQ multiplex PCR, and TCRdb holds only the in-frame ones, with some missing. This table has more than 85,000 clones, less than 85% appearing once. From germline, CDR1 is DFQATT and CDR2 SNEGSKA (reference sequence). The CDR3 has 11 residues. V was shortened by 5 bases and J by 5 bases, with 9 bases between the two germline ends. Study observations and caveats: Following vaccination, spike-specific CD8+ and CD4+ T cell responses reportedly exhibited substantial breadth. Participants in the vaccine arm had higher spike-specific TCR breadth; placebo recipients had lower.

This clone was counted once. No antigen is known for it. The V and J genes are TRBV20-1 and TRBJ1-1; D gene ambiguous. Sequenced here: peripheral blood, sampled after recovery from COVID-19. The sequence derives from a human donor who had recovered from COVID-19. CDR3 loop: CSAGERTEAFF. In DNA, the CDR3 is TGCAGTGCTGGGGAGCGGACTGAAGCTTTCTTT.